Each of the 20 T cell receptor beta chains below was sequenced from the same sample in a study of T cells in tuberculosis. Time point indicated: new active TB diagnosis, blood taken before or within 7 days of starting treatment. The assay was immunoSEQ multiplex PCR, and TCRdb's table has in-frame clones only and misses some. The sample carries approximately 53,000 clones, about 95% recorded once. The starting material was PBMCs, obtained at tuberculosis diagnosis. Receptor source: an adult with tuberculosis.

This chain uses TRBV5-1 with TRBJ2-1; TRBD1 aligns across 9 bases. This CDR3 has 12 residues. CDR1 and CDR2 from the germline V gene are SGHRS and YFSETQ. The ends lost 4 bases at V and 12 bases at J; junction bases unmatched: 5. CDR3 DNA: TGCGCCAGCAGCGAACCGACAGGGGGGCAGTTCTTC. It translates to CASSEPTGGQFF.

This clone came up once. The chain combines TRBV6-1 with TRBJ2-3; 7 nucleotides agree with TRBD2. Germline CDR1 is MNHNS and CDR2 is SASEGT. This CDR3 is 13 amino acids long. With 11 bases clipped from V and 1 base from J, the junction kept 6 bases outside the gene matches. CDR3 in DNA: TGTGCCTGCGCGGCGGGAGGCACAGATACGCAGTATTTT. Its translation: CACAAGGTDTQYF.

The rearrangement joins TRBV10-3 to TRBJ2-2; D unclear. V was cut by 4 bases and J by 6 bases, with 9 bases left in between. CDR1 and CDR2 from the germline V gene are ENHRY and SYGVKD. This CDR3 has 13 residues. The CDR3 DNA sequence: TGTGCCATCAGTGTTCAACACGCCGGGGAGCTGTTTTTT. It codes for CAISVQHAGELFF.

This clone was found once. J is TRBJ1-1 and V is TRBV30; 8 positions match TRBD1. Trimming at V came to 2 bases and at J to 3 bases, leaving 5 bases not matched to a gene. This CDR3 has 14 amino acids. Germline V CDR1 and CDR2: GTSNPN, SVGIG (reference sequence). The DNA for the CDR3 is TGTGCCTGGAGTTTCAGGGGGCTCGACACTGAAGCTTTCTTT. It translates to CAWSFRGLDTEAFF.

The chain is built from TRBV18 and TRBJ1-4; D unresolved. The CDR3 sequence is 15 residues long. Germline V gene sequence: CDR1 KGHSH, CDR2 LQKENI. The V gene lost 2 bases and the J gene lost 3 bases, with 10 bases spanning the gap. CDR3 amino acids: CASSPGTGANEKLFF. The CDR3, as DNA: TGTGCCAGCTCACCAGGAACCGGGGCTAATGAAAAACTGTTTTTT. The full variable domain, rest sourced from reference TRBV18 and TRBJ1-4, is NAGVMQNPRHLVRRRGQEARLRCSPMKGHSHVYWYRQLPEEGLKFMVYLQKENIIDESGMPKERFSAEFPKEGPSILRIQQVVRGDSAAYFCASSPGTGANEKLFFGSGTQLSVL.

This clone was seen just once. The rearrangement links TRBV14 to TRBJ1-2; TRBD1 matches 7 bases. This CDR3 is built from 11 residues. V was clipped by 6 bases and J by 8 bases; unmatched bases: 3. CDR1 is SGHDN, CDR2 FVKESK, per germline. CDR3 nucleotide sequence: TGTGCCAGCAGTGCAGGGGGGGGCTACACCTTC. Its translation: CASSAGGGYTF.

The rearrangement uses TRBV7-2 and TRBJ1-2; D uncertain. Trimming stripped 1 base from V and 6 bases from J, with 15 bases between. The CDR3 is 15 amino acids. The germline V gene has CDR1 SGHTA and CDR2 FQGNSA. The CDR3 region is CASSLGGGSYDGYTF. The CDR3 coding sequence is TGTGCCAGCAGCTTAGGCGGAGGGAGCTACGATGGCTACACCTTC.

The chain recombines TRBV19 with TRBJ1-2; D ambiguous. The CDR3 length is 14 residues. Per germline, CDR1 LNHDA and CDR2 SQIVND (reference sequence). With 3 bases removed from V and 8 bases from J, the gap between germline ends came to 16 bases. The CDR3 reads CASSIKSQSGGYTF. The DNA of the CDR3 is TGTGCCAGTAGTATCAAGTCCCAGTCTGGCGGCTACACCTTC.

This rearrangement joins TRBV6-5 to TRBJ1-6; TRBD1 agrees at 9 bases. Germline V CDR1 and CDR2: MNHEY, SVGAGI. V shed 8 bases and J 5 bases; nucleotides not matched to a gene: 4. CDR3 size: 14 residues. The CDR3 DNA sequence: TGTGCCAGCTCACAGGGGGCGAATAATTCACCCCTCCACTTT. It encodes CASSQGANNSPLHF.

The CDR3 protein is CASSLAPDSTYEQYF. The CDR3, as DNA: TGTGCCAGCAGCTTGGCTCCAGACAGTACCTACGAGCAGTACTTC. This sequence joins TRBV11-1 and TRBJ2-7, with D possibly matching TRBD1 (5 bases). The CDR3 loop spans 15 amino acids. Germline V gene data show CDR1 as SGHAT and CDR2 as FQDESV (reference sequence). Trimming pared 3 bases from V and 2 bases from J, leaving 14 bases between.

The chain carries TRBV9 and TRBJ1-5; a possible D gene is TRBD1 (5 bases). The CDR3 length is 15 residues. The germline V and J ends were trimmed by 1 base and 0 bases, with 8 bases remaining between them. CDR1 and CDR2 (germline): SGDLS, YYNGEE. For the CDR3, the DNA is TGTGCCAGCAGCGTATCCGGGGGTAGCAATCAGCCCCAGCATTTT. Translation gives CASSVSGGSNQPQHF. Based on the CDR3 plus reference TRBV9 and TRBJ1-5, the full variable domain is DSGVTQTPKHLITATGQRVTLRCSPRSGDLSVYWYQQSLDQGLQFLIQYYNGEERAKGNILERFSAQQFPDLHSELNLSSLELGDSALYFCASSVSGGSNQPQHFGDGTRLSIL.

The V call is TRBV29-1, the J call TRBJ2-3, with TRBD2 matching 10 bases. The length of the CDR3 is 16 residues. J was trimmed by 6 bases and V by 3 bases; bases with no gene match: 12. Germline CDR1 SQVTM, CDR2 ANQGSEA. CDR3 amino acids: CSVDLSEREGGDTQYF. The CDR3 DNA sequence: TGCAGCGTTGACCTCTCGGAGCGGGAGGGAGGCGATACGCAGTATTTT.

The rearrangement joins TRBV14 to TRBJ2-4, with no clear D. This CDR3 contains 11 residues. Germline V gives CDR1 SGHDN, CDR2 FVKESK. V gave up 1 base and J gave up 13 bases, with 8 bases separating them. This CDR3 is CASSQGPRQYF. CDR3 DNA sequence: TGTGCCAGCAGCCAAGGCCCCCGGCAGTACTTC.

The chain uses TRBV5-6 and TRBJ2-1; 9 nucleotides line up with TRBD2. V dropped 5 bases and J dropped 0; count of bases not matched to a gene: 15. CDR3 length equals 19 residues. The germline V gene encodes CDR1 SGHDT and CDR2 YYEEEE. Here the CDR3 reads CASSWGRLAGPHSYNEQFF. In DNA, the CDR3 is TGTGCCAGCAGTTGGGGGCGGCTAGCGGGACCTCACTCCTACAATGAGCAGTTCTTC.

The V gene is TRBV5-1, the J gene TRBJ1-1; D possibly corresponds to TRBD1 (6 bases). Germline lookup yields CDR1 SGHRS and CDR2 YFSETQ. The CDR3 is 15 residues long. Trimming took 1 base from V and 3 from J, leaving 13 bases between them. CDR3 in amino acids: CASSLNWGRYTEAFF. The CDR3 bases are TGCGCCAGCAGCTTGAATTGGGGGCGATACACTGAAGCTTTCTTT. The variable domain in full, completed from reference TRBV5-1 and TRBJ1-1, reads KAGVTQTPRYLIKTRGQQVTLSCSPISGHRSVSWYQQTPGQGLQFLFEYFSETQRNKGNFPGRFSGRQFSNSRSEMNVSTLELGDSALYLCASSLNWGRYTEAFFGQGTRLTVV.

A single count supports this clone. CDR3 bases: TGTGCCTGCCCCTTAGCGGGAGGCTTAGGGGCTAGCACAGATACGCAGTATTTT. Translating it yields CACPLAGGLGASTDTQYF. The chain couples TRBV30 to TRBJ2-3; 10 bases line up with TRBD2. J gave up 0 bases and V 6 bases, and 15 bases lay outside the gene matches. In germline, CDR1 is GTSNPN, CDR2 SVGIG (reference sequence). CDR3 length equals 18 residues. The full variable domain, with the rest looked up from reference TRBV30 and TRBJ2-3, is SQTIHQWPATLVQPVGSPLSLECTVEGTSNPNLYWYRQAAGRGLQLLFYSVGIGQISSEVPQNLSASRPQDRQFILSSKKLLLSDSGFYLCACPLAGGLGASTDTQYFGPGTRLTVL.

The V and J genes are TRBV7-9 and TRBJ1-4, with 7 nucleotides matching TRBD1. The length of the CDR3 is 15 residues. V was pared by 5 bases and J by 7 bases, with 10 bases of the junction left unmatched. Germline V gene data show CDR1 as SEHNR and CDR2 as FQNEAQ (reference sequence). The CDR3 DNA reads TGTGCCAGCAGCGTGAGACAGGGACTTGGTGAAAAACTGTTTTTT. Its translation is CASSVRQGLGEKLFF.

The genes are TRBV9 and TRBJ2-5; unclear D gene. From germline, CDR1 is SGDLS and CDR2 YYNGEE. CDR3 size: 15 residues. Trimming took off 0 bases at V and 5 bases at J, with 14 bases between the two ends. CDR3 in DNA: TGTGCCAGCAGCGTAGTCGGGTCCTCCAGTGAGACCCAGTACTTC. Amino acid sequence: CASSVVGSSSETQYF. Using reference TRBV9 and TRBJ2-5 for the parts outside the CDR3, the full variable domain is DSGVTQTPKHLITATGQRVTLRCSPRSGDLSVYWYQQSLDQGLQFLIQYYNGEERAKGNILERFSAQQFPDLHSELNLSSLELGDSALYFCASSVVGSSSETQYFGPGTRLLVL.

The chain couples TRBV29-1 to TRBJ2-3, with TRBD2 matching 10 bases. The CDR3 contains 17 residues. V shed 7 bases and J 2 bases; nucleotides not matched to a gene: 15. CDR1 and CDR2 from the germline V gene are SQVTM and ANQGSEA. CDR3 in amino acids: CSAGPAGGPRITDTQYF. DNA for the CDR3: TGCAGCGCAGGACCAGCGGGAGGGCCCAGGATCACAGATACGCAGTATTTT.

Written as DNA, the CDR3 is TGTGCCAGTCAGAGACAGGGGACAATCTATGGCTACACCTTC. This encodes CASQRQGTIYGYTF. This chain joins TRBV19 and TRBJ1-2; 8 nucleotides align to TRBD1. V lost 8 bases, J lost 4 bases, and 9 bases stayed unmatched. Germline-derived CDR1 and CDR2 are LNHDA and SQIVND (reference sequence). CDR3 length: 14 residues.